This T cell receptor (beta chain) emerged from a study of T cell repertoires in cytomegalovirus infection. Study in general: Through public TCR beta signatures, both CMV infection and matching HLA type were indicated.

This clonotype has only a few counts. What it recognizes is unknown. This CDR3 has 15 amino acids. Germline trimming cut 4 bases from V and 4 bases from J; bases unmatched to any gene: 3. Findings and caveats of the study: Accumulated public TCR beta family frequency recognized individuals carrying CMV together with the relevant HLA.

TCRdb reprocessed the reads with MiXCR, giving one entry per CDR3 protein. Counted here are over 200,000 distinct CDR3 sequences, 12% to 15% occurring once; the ten biggest clones make up around 9%. V is TRBV12-3 or TRBV12-4 and J is TRBJ2-3; 12 positions agree with TRBD2. The sample was PBMCs. The TCR was taken from a human donor in good health (CMV status not recorded). Some clones in this sample may be carry-over from other donors' samples. The DNA for the CDR3 is TGTGCCAGCAGTTCGACTAGCGGGAGCGCAGATACGCAGTATTTT. This sequence encodes CASSSTSGSADTQYF.